This TCR beta chain was retrieved from a study of blood T cell repertoires in COVID-19. Across the study: PBMCs, B-cell-depleted T cells, or T cells provided the cDNA or gDNA that made up the material.

Original handling: By means of reference gene primer amplification, nucleated cell counts were estimated. Profiled with immunoSEQ multiplex PCR; TCRdb holds only in-frame clones, not every one. V, J and clone size reflect that table, while D and trimming were determined from the DNA. This sample yields approximately 57,000 clones, of which roughly four fifths are seen a single time; 8.2% belongs to the top ten. V was cut by 1 base and J by 2 bases, with 11 bases left in between. This CDR3 comprises 16 residues. The germline CDR1 and CDR2 sequences are KGHSH and LQKENI. Source material: peripheral blood. The genes are TRBV18 and TRBJ1-4, with a tentative D call TRBD1 (6 bases). The clonotype was recovered from a woman older than 75 with acute or convalescent COVID-19. The CDR3 sequence is CASSPRVTGTNEKLFF. CDR3 sequence (DNA): TGTGCCAGCTCACCACGTGTCACAGGGACTAATGAAAAACTGTTTTTT. The full variable domain, in which reference TRBV18 and TRBJ1-4 provide the parts outside the CDR3, is NAGVMQNPRHLVRRRGQEARLRCSPMKGHSHVYWYRQLPEEGLKFMVYLQKENIIDESGMPKERFSAEFPKEGPSILRIQQVVRGDSAAYFCASSPRVTGTNEKLFFGSGTQLSVL.